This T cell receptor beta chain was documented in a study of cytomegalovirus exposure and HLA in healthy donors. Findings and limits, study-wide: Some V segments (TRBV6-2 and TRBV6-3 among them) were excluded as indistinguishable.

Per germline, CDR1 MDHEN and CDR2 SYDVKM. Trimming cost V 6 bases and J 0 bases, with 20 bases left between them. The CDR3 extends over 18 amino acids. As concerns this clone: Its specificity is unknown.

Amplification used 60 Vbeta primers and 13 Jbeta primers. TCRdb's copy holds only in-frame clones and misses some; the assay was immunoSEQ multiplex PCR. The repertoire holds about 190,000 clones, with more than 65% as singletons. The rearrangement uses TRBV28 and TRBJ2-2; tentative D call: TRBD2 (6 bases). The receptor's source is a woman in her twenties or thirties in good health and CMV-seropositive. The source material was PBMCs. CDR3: CASSRSEGSFANTGELFF. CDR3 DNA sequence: TGTGCCAGCAGCCGCTCGGAGGGGAGCTTCGCGAACACCGGGGAGCTGTTTTTT.